This T cell receptor (beta chain) was identified during a study of blood T cell repertoires in COVID-19. Measured with immunoSEQ multiplex PCR; TCRdb has only the in-frame clones, and not every one. The sample contains some 75,000 clones, around 89% of which appear only once. This clone has at least ten counts. The germline V gene encodes CDR1 PRHDT and CDR2 FYEKMQ (reference sequence). V was clipped by 1 base and J by 4 bases; unmatched bases: 6. This CDR3 has 15 residues. The clonotype comes from a man between 60 and 70 years old with acute or convalescent COVID-19. The sequenced sample consisted of peripheral blood. This chain uses TRBV13 with TRBJ2-5; 7 bases map to TRBD2. CDR3 nucleotides: TGTGCCAGCAGCTTAGCGGGGGGACTCCGAGAGACCCAGTACTTC. This sequence encodes CASSLAGGLRETQYF.